What follows are 7 T cell receptor beta chains derived from one specimen sequenced in a study of cytomegalovirus exposure and HLA in healthy donors (TCRdb year 2017). Libraries were built with the immunoSEQ multiplex PCR assay. For the multiplex PCR, a mixture combining 60 forward primers for TCR Vbeta segments and 13 reverse primers for TCR Jbeta segments was used. The source is immuneACCESS, and TCRdb retained only in-frame sequences with V and J called. Part of the clones is not carried over; for the studies checked, unresolved V genes explain less than half of this, and the remainder is unexplained. Counted in this sample were under 200,000 clones; 60% to 80% of them appeared once. The ten largest clonotypes hold about 9.9% of the sample. Sequencing was performed on PBMCs. The receptors originated from a man between 18 and 29 years old in good health and CMV-seropositive.

Concerning this clone itself: One end of the junction does not line up with germline, which may come from a read error. This CDR3 is CASSWDMGSPGANGLTF. CDR3 DNA: TGTGCCAGCAGCTGGGATATGGGGTCTCCTGGGGCCAACGGCCTGACTTTC. The chain couples TRBV7-9 to TRBJ2-6; TRBD1 might be the D (5 bases). The CDR3 consists of 17 residues. CDR1 is SEHNR and CDR2 is FQNEAQ in the germline V gene (reference sequence).

CDR3: CASSMSVSNQPQHF. The CDR3 DNA follows: TGTGCCAGTAGTATGTCAGTTAGCAATCAGCCCCAGCATTTT. V usage is TRBV19 and J usage is TRBJ1-5, with D hard to call. The CDR3 loop spans 14 amino acids. The V end was cut by 3 bases, the J end by 0 bases, with 6 bases between. The germline V gene encodes CDR1 LNHDA and CDR2 SQIVND (reference sequence).

The chain recombines TRBV6-5 with TRBJ2-7; the D gene is possibly TRBD1 (6 bases). Germline V lookup: CDR1 MNHEY, CDR2 SVGAGI. V was cut by 5 bases and J by 0 bases, with 14 bases left in between. CDR3 length: 15 amino acids. As DNA, the CDR3 is TGTGCCAGCAGTCAGGGACACATTACCTCCTACGAGCAGTACTTC. Translating gives CASSQGHITSYEQYF.

The chain couples TRBV23-1 to TRBJ1-6, with a tentative D call TRBD1 (6 bases). TRBV23-1 is an ORF, with its function uncertain. The CDR3 sequence is 19 residues long. Trimming removed 4 bases from V and 1 base from J, with 20 bases in between. The CDR3 here is CASSRGRGLSRSYNSPLHF. The CDR3 coding sequence is TGCGCCAGCAGTCGAGGCAGGGGTCTTTCAAGGTCCTATAATTCACCCCTCCACTTT.

The J gene is TRBJ1-2, the V gene TRBV6-5; D ambiguous. Between the trimmed V and J ends, which lost 5 bases and 4 bases, there was a span of 14 bases. The CDR3 has 14 residues. CDR1 is MNHEY, CDR2 SVGAGI, per germline. CDR3 loop: CASSPFGSGYGYTF. Here the CDR3 DNA reads TGTGCCAGCAGTCCGTTTGGCTCGGGCTATGGCTACACCTTC.

The rearrangement joins TRBV21-1 to TRBJ2-7; TRBD1 reflects the table's D call only, with no check against the DNA. TRBV21-1 constitutes a pseudogene. This CDR3 comprises 16 residues. The CDR3 here is CASSRHRDRGEYEQYF. DNA of the CDR3: TGTGCCAGCAGCAGACACCGGGACAGAGGCGAGTACGAGCAGTACTTC.

The chain couples TRBV28 to TRBJ1-4; TRBD1 aligns across 7 bases. The germline gives CDR1 MDHEN, CDR2 SYDVKM. This CDR3 is 14 amino acids long. Trimming at V came to 9 bases and at J to 7 bases, leaving 11 bases not matched to a gene. The CDR3 reads CASGEQGISEKLFF. The CDR3, as DNA: TGTGCCAGTGGGGAACAGGGGATTAGTGAAAAACTGTTTTTT.